The 5 T cell receptor beta chains below come from one sample, sequenced in a study of T cell responses to AZD1222 COVID-19 vaccine. The data were produced by immunoSEQ multiplex PCR, yet TCRdb's version contains in-frame clones alone and is incomplete. The sample lists some 120,000 clones, roughly nine tenths occurring once. Material: peripheral blood, obtained on day 0 of AZD1222 vaccination. The receptors derive from an adult in good health.

Turning to this clone: The sample has other DNA sequences that encode this CDR3 too. The chain employs TRBV7-3 and TRBJ1-1; D ambiguous. The ends were cut back, 2 bases at V and 0 bases at J, with 4 bases in the middle. CDR1 is SGHTA, CDR2 FQGTGA, per germline. CDR3 size: 13 residues. Written as DNA, the CDR3 is TGTGCCAGCAGCTTACACATGAACACTGAAGCTTTCTTT. Translating it yields CASSLHMNTEAFF.

The rearrangement uses TRBV20-1 and TRBJ1-1; D is undetermined. The V gene lost 7 bases and the J gene lost 1 base, with 7 bases spanning the gap. The CDR3 has 11 amino acids. Germline V gives CDR1 DFQATT, CDR2 SNEGSKA (reference sequence). The CDR3 bases are TGCAGTGTTATGGAGAACACTGAAGCTTTCTTT. Amino acids: CSVMENTEAFF.

This clone was seen a single time. The rearrangement links TRBV6-6 to TRBJ1-2; maybe TRBD1 (6 bases). CDR1 is MNHNY, CDR2 SVGAGI, per germline (reference sequence). Trimming removed 2 bases from V and 0 bases from J, with 13 bases in between. The CDR3 loop spans 16 amino acids. The CDR3 DNA reads as TGTGCCAGCAGTTACCCTAAGGACAGCTCTAACTATGGCTACACCTTC. Residues: CASSYPKDSSNYGYTF.

V and J are TRBV18 and TRBJ2-3, with 11 positions matching TRBD2. Germline CDR1 and CDR2: KGHSH and LQKENI. V was pared by 8 bases and J by 1 base, with 5 bases of the junction left unmatched. This CDR3 has 15 residues. This CDR3 is CASTLAGGRTDTQYF. The DNA of the CDR3 is TGTGCCAGCACTCTAGCGGGGGGACGCACAGATACGCAGTATTTT.

This chain connects TRBV28 to TRBJ1-2, with 9 positions matching TRBD1. There are 14 residues in the CDR3. Germline CDR1 and CDR2: MDHEN and SYDVKM. V lost 4 bases to trimming and J lost 7 bases; unmatched junction nucleotides: 7. The CDR3 DNA sequence: TGTGCCAGCAGTTCTACCCGGACAGGGGTTGGCTACACCTTC. Translated: CASSSTRTGVGYTF.